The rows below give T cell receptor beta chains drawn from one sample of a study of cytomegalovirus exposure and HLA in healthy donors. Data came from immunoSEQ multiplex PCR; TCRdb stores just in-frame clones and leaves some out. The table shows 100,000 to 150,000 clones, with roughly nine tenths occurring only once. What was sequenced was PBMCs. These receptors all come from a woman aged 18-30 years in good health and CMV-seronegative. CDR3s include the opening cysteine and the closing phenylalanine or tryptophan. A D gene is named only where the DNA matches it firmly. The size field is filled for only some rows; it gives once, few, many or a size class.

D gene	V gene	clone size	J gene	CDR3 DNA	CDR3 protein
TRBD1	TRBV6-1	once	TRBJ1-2	TGTGCCAGCAGTGCCGGGACAGGGGACTATGGCTACACCTTC	CASSAGTGDYGYTF
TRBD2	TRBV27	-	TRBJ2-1	TGTGCCAGCAGTTTATCGTCGGGGGGGGGTCGTGGTGAGCAGTTCTTC	CASSLSSGGGRGEQFF
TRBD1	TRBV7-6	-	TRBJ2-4	TGTGCCAGCAGCCCGGGACAGGGGAAGGCCAAAAACATTCAGTACTTC	CASSPGQGKAKNIQYF
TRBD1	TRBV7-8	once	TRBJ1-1	TGTGCCAGCAGCTTAGTCTTTGCGACAGGGTCCGAAGCTTTCTTT	CASSLVFATGSEAFF
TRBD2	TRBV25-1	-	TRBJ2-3	TGTGCCAGCAGTGACAGCGGGAGGACAGATACGCAGTATTTT	CASSDSGRTDTQYF
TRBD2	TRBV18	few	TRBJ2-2	TGTGCCAGCTCATTCGAGACTAGCGGGGGGGCCGACACCGGGGAGCTGTTTTTT	CASSFETSGGADTGELFF
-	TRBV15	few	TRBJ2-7	TGTGCCACCAGCATACAGGGCTACGAGCAGTACTTC	CATSIQGYEQYF
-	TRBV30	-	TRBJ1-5	TGTGCCTGGAGTTTCCAGATTGCGGTTAGGCCCCAGCATTTT	CAWSFQIAVRPQHF
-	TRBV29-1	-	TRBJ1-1	TGCAGCGTTGAAGTATGGGGCAGGGAAGCTTTCTTT	CSVEVWGREAFF
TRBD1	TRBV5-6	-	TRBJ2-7	TGTGCCAGCAGACGGGACAGCTACGAGCAGTACTTC	CASRRDSYEQYF
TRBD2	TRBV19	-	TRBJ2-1	TGTGCCAGTATGGGGAAGGAAGGGACTAGTTTATCCTACAATGAGCAGTTCTTC	CASMGKEGTSLSYNEQFF
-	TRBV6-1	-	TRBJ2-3	TGTGCCAGCAGGAATGAGTTTGGAGATACGCAGTATTTT	CASRNEFGDTQYF
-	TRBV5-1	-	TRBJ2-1	TGCGCCAGCAGAGGAGACTACAATGAGCAGTTCTTC	CASRGDYNEQFF
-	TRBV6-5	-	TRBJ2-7	TGTGCCAGCAGTTGGGGGGTAGGGGCCTACGAGCAGTACTTC	CASSWGVGAYEQYF
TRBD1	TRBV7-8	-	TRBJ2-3	TGTGCCAGCAGCTGGGGGACAGGAAGCACAGATACGCAGTATTTT	CASSWGTGSTDTQYF
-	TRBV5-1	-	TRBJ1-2	TGCGCCAGCAGCTTGGTAGCGGGGGCTAACTATGGCTACACCTTC	CASSLVAGANYGYTF
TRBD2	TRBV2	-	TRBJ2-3	TGTGCCAGCTCGACTAGCGGGGTCACAGATACGCAGTATTTT	CASSTSGVTDTQYF
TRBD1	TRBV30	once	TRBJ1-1	TGTGCCTGGAGTGGCAGACAGGGGGCAGCGAACACTGAAGCTTTCTTT	CAWSGRQGAANTEAFF
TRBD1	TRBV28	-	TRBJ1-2	TGTGCCAGCAGAGAGACAGGGTCTACCTATGGCTACACCTTC	CASRETGSTYGYTF
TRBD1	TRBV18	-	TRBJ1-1	TGTGCCAGCTCACGGGACAGGGGGAATATCACTGAAGCTTTCTTT	CASSRDRGNITEAFF
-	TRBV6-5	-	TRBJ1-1	TGTGCCAGCAACTATGCCGTAGGCTTGAACACTGAAGCTTTCTTT	CASNYAVGLNTEAFF
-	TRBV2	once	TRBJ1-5	TGTGCCAGCAGAGGCGGGGGAGGTAGCAATCAGCCCCAGCATTTT	CASRGGGGSNQPQHF
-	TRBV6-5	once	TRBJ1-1	TGTGCCAGCAGTTACCTCCCCGGTCTGAACACTGAAGCTTTCTTT	CASSYLPGLNTEAFF
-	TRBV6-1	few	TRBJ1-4	TGTGCCAGCAGTGAATGGGCAGGGGATGAAAAACTGTTTTTT	CASSEWAGDEKLFF
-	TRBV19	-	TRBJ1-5	TGTGCCAGTAGCGACAGGTTCGATCAGCCCCAGCATTTT	CASSDRFDQPQHF
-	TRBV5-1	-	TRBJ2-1	TGCGCCAGCAGCCGTTCACCGGGGGACAATGAGCAGTTCTTC	CASSRSPGDNEQFF
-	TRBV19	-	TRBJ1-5	TGTGCCAGTACCGGACAGACCAGCAATCAGCCCCAGCATTTT	CASTGQTSNQPQHF
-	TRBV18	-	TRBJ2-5	TGTGCCAGCTCACCATCCTCACAGGGTATGAAAGAGACCCAGTACTTC	CASSPSSQGMKETQYF
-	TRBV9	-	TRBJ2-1	TGTGCCAGCAGCCCAGGGTATCATGAGCAGTTCTTC	CASSPGYHEQFF
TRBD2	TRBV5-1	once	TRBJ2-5	TGCGCCAGCAGACTTAGCGGGGGACCGTACCAAGAGACCCAGTACTTC	CASRLSGGPYQETQYF
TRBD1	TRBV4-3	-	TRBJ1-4	TGCGCCAGCAGCCCCTCCCGGGACAGGGAAGAAAAACTGTTTTTT	CASSPSRDREEKLFF
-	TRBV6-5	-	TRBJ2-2	TGTGCCAGCAGTTACCTGACAGGGAACACCGGGGAGCTGTTTTTT	CASSYLTGNTGELFF
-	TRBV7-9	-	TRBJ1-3	TGTGCCAGCAGCTCACAGGCCTCTGGAAACACCATATATTTT	CASSSQASGNTIYF
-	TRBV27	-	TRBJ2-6	TGTGCCAGCAGTCACAACTCTGGGGCCAACGTCCTGACTTTC	CASSHNSGANVLTF
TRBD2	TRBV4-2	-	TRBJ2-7	TGTGCCAGCAGCCAAACTAGCGTGAACGCATTTGGCGAGCAGTACTTC	CASSQTSVNAFGEQYF
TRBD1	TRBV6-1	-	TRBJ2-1	TGTGCCACAACGACAGGGGGCGACTTTAGTGAGCAGTTCTTC	CATTTGGDFSEQFF
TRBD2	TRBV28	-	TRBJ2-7	TGTGCCAGCATTAGCGGGTCGTACGAGCAGTACTTC	CASISGSYEQYF
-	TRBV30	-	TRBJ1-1	TGTGCCTGCCAACTACCGGACACGAACACTGAAGCTTTCTTT	CACQLPDTNTEAFF
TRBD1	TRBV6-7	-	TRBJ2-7	TGTGCCACGACACAGGGGGCGATTTACGAGCAGTACTTC	CATTQGAIYEQYF
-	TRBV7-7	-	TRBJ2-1	TGTGCCAGCAGCCAACACAGGGATAATTTCGATGAGCAGTTCTTC	CASSQHRDNFDEQFF
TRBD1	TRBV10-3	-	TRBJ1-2	TGTGCCATCAGTGAAAGTACAGGGGTCTATGGCTACACCTTC	CAISESTGVYGYTF